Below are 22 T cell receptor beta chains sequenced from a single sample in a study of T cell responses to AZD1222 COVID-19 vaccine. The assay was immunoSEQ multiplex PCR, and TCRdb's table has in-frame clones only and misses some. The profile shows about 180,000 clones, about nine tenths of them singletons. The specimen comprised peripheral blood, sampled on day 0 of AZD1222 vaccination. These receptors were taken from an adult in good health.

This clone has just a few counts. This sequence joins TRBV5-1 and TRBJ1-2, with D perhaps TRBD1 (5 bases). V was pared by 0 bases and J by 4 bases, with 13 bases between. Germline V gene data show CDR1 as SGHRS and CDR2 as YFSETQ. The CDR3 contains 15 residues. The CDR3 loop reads CASSLAGDGTYGYTF. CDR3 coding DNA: TGCGCCAGCAGCTTGGCCGGGGACGGAACCTATGGCTACACCTTC.

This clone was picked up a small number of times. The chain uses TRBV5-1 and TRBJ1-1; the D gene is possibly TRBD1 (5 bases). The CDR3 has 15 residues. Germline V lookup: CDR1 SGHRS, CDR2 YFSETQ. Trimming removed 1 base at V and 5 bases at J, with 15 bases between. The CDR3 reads CASSLSGSGGTEAFF. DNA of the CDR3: TGCGCCAGCAGCTTGTCAGGAAGCGGGGGTACTGAAGCTTTCTTT.

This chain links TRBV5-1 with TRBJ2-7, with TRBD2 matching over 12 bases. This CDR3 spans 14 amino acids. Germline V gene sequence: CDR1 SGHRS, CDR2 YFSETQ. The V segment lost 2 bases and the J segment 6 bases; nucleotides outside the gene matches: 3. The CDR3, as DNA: TGCGCCAGCAGCTTAGGACTAGCGGGGCGCGAGCAGTACTTC. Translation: CASSLGLAGREQYF.

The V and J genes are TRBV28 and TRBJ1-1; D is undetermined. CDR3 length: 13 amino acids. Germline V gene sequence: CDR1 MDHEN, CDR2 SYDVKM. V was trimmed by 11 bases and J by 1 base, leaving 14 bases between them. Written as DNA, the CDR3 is TGTGCCTGTCGAAGTTTCCCGAACACTGAAGCTTTCTTT. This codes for CACRSFPNTEAFF.

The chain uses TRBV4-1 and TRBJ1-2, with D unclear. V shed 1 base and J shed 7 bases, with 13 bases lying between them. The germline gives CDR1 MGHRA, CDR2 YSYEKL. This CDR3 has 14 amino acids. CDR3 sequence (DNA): TGCGCCAGCAGCCAAGGTGGGCGGAGGGCTGGCTACACCTTC. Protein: CASSQGGRRAGYTF.

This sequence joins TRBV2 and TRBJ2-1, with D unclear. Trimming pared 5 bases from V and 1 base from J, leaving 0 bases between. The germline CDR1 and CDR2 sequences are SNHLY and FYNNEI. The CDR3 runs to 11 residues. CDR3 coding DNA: TGTGCCAGCAGTTCCTACAATGAGCAGTTCTTC. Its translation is CASSSYNEQFF.

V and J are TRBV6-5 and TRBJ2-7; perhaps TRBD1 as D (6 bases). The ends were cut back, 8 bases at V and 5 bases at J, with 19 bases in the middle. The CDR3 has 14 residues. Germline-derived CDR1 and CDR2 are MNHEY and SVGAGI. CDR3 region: CASGVRTVGDEQYF. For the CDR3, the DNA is TGTGCCAGCGGCGTGAGGACAGTGGGGGACGAGCAGTACTTC.

The CDR3 sequence is CSVIQGSYGYTF. The CDR3 DNA sequence: TGCAGCGTAATACAGGGGAGCTATGGCTACACCTTC. The chain carries TRBV29-1 and TRBJ1-2, with 7 bases fitting TRBD1. This CDR3 is built from 12 residues. The ends lost 6 bases at V and 4 bases at J; junction bases unmatched: 5. Germline V lookup: CDR1 SQVTM, CDR2 ANQGSEA.

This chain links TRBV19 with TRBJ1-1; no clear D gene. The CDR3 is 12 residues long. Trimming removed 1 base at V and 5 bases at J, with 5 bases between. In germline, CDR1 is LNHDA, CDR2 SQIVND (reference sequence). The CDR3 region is CASSIGKTEAFF. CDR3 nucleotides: TGTGCCAGTAGTATAGGGAAGACTGAAGCTTTCTTT. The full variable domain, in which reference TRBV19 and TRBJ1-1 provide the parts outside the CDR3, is DGGITQSPKYLFRKEGQNVTLSCEQNLNHDAMYWYRQDPGQGLRLIYYSQIVNDFQKGDIAEGYSVSREKKESFPLTVTSAQKNPTAFYLCASSIGKTEAFFGQGTRLTVV.

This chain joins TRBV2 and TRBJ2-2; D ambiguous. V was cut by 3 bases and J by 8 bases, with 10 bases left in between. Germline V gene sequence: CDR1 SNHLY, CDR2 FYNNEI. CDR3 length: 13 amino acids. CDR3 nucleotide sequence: TGTGCCAGCAGTGAGGCCCGGTCAGGGGAGCTGTTTTTT. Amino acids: CASSEARSGELFF. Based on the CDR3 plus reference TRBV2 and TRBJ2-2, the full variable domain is EPEVTQTPSHQVTQMGQEVILRCVPISNHLYFYWYRQILGQKVEFLVSFYNNEISEKSEIFDDQFSVERPDGSNFTLKIRSTKLEDSAMYFCASSEARSGELFFGEGSRLTVL.

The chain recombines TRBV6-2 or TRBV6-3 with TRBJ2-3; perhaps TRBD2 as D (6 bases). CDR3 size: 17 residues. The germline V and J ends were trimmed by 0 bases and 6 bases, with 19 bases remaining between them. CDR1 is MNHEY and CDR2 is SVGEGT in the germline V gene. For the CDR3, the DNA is TGTGCCAGCAGTTACTCGAGGAGGGAAGGCCGAAGGGATACGCAGTATTTT. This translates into CASSYSRREGRRDTQYF.

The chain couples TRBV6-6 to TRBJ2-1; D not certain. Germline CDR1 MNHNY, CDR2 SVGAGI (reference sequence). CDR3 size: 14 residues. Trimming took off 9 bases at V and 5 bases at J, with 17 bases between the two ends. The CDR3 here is CASYGDSRNNEQFF. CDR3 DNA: TGTGCCAGTTATGGCGACTCCAGAAACAATGAGCAGTTCTTC.

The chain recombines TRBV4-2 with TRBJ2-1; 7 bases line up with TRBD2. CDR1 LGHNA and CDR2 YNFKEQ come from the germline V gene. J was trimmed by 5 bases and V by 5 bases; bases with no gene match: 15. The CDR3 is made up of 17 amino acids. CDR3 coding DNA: TGTGCCAGCAGCGGGCCTGCTACGGGGGGTGGGAACAATGAGCAGTTCTTC. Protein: CASSGPATGGGNNEQFF.

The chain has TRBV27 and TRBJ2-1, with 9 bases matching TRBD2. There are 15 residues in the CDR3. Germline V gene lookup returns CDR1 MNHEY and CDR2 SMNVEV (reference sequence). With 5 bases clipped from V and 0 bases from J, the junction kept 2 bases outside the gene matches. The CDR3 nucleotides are TGTGCCAGCAGTCTTAGCGGGAGCTCCTACAATGAGCAGTTCTTC. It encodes CASSLSGSSYNEQFF.

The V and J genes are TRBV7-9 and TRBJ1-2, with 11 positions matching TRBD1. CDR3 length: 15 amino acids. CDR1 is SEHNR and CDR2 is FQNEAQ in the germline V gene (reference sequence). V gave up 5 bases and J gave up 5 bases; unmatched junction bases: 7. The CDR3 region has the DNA TGTGCCAGCAGCGTCCCCGGGACAGGGGGGTATGGCTACACCTTC. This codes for CASSVPGTGGYGYTF.

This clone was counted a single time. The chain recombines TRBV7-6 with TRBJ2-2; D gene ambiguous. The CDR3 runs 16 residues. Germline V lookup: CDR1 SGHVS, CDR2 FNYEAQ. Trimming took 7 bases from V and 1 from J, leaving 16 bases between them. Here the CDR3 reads CASTPFSGGNTGELFF. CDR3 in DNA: TGTGCCAGCACCCCTTTTTCGGGCGGGAACACCGGGGAGCTGTTTTTT.

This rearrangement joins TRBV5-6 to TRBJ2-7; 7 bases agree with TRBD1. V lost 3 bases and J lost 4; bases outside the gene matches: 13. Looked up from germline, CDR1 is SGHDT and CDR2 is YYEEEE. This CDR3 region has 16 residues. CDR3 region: CASSSLSDRDPYEQYF. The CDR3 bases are TGTGCCAGCAGCTCCCTCTCCGACAGGGATCCTTACGAGCAGTACTTC.

The CDR3 spells CASSPFWPSAGDTEAFF. The CDR3 coding sequence is TGTGCCAGCAGTCCATTTTGGCCCTCCGCGGGGGACACTGAAGCTTTCTTT. The chain recombines TRBV27 with TRBJ1-1; D perhaps matches TRBD1 (5 bases). V lost 5 bases to trimming and J lost 3 bases, with 22 bases between them. The germline gives CDR1 MNHEY, CDR2 SMNVEV (reference sequence). This CDR3 region has 17 residues.

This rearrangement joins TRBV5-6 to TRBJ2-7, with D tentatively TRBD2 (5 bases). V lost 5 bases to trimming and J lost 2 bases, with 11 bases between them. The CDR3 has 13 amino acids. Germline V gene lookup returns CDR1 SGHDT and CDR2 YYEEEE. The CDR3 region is CASSLWGAYEQYF. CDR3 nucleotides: TGTGCCAGCAGTCTCTGGGGAGCCTACGAGCAGTACTTC.

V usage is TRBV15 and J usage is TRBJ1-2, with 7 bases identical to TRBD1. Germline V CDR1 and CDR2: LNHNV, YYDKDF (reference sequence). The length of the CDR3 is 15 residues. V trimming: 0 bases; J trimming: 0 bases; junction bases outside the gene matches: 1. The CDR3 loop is CATSRDRGPNYGYTF. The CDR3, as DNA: TGTGCCACCAGCAGAGATAGGGGGCCTAACTATGGCTACACCTTC.

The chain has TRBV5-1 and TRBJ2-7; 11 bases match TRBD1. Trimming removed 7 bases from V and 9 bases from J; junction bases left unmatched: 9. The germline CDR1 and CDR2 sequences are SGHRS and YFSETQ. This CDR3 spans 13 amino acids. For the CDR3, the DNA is TGCGCCAGCGGCCGGGACAGGGGGGATTGGCAGTACTTC. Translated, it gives CASGRDRGDWQYF.

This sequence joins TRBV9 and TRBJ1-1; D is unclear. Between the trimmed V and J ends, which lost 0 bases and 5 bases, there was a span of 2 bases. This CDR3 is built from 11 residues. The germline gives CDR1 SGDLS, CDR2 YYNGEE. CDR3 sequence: CASSVVTEAFF. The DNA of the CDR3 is TGTGCCAGCAGCGTAGTAACTGAAGCTTTCTTT.